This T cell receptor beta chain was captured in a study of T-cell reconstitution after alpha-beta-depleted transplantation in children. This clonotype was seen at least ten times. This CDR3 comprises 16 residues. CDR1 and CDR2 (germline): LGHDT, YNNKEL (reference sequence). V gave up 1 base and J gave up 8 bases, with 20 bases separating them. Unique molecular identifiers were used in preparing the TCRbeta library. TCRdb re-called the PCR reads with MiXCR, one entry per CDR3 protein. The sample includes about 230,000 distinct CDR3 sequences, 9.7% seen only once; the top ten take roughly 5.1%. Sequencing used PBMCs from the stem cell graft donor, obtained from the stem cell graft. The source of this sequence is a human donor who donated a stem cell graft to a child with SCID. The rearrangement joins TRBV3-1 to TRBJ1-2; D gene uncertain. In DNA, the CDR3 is TGTGCCAGCAGCCAAGGGACGGCAGGACTCGATGGGGGCTACACCTTC. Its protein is CASSQGTAGLDGGYTF.